This T cell receptor beta chain is from a study of identical twins. V shed 6 bases and J shed 2 bases, with 16 bases lying between them. The CDR3 runs to 15 residues. The germline V gene encodes CDR1 MNHEY and CDR2 SMNVEV (reference sequence). TCRdb reprocessed the 5' RACE reads with MiXCR, giving one entry per CDR3 protein. Among approximately 620,000 distinct CDR3 sequences listed, 8.5% to 9.5% were seen once. This clonotype was seen only a few times. The same sample was also used in a study of yellow fever vaccine responses in identical twins.

Sequencing input: PBMCs. The V and J genes are TRBV27 and TRBJ2-5, with D tentatively TRBD1 (6 bases). The sequence was obtained from a woman younger than 35 in good health. The CDR3 is CASSPRTVRQETQYF. The CDR3, as DNA: TGTGCCAGCAGCCCACGGACAGTCCGACAAGAGACCCAGTACTTC.